These 17 T cell receptor beta chains came from one sample sequenced in a study of T-cell reconstitution after alpha-beta-depleted transplantation in children. Unique molecular identifiers were incorporated when the TCRbeta library was constructed. TCRdb independently ran MiXCR on the PCR reads; one entry per CDR3 protein. The sample contains about 870,000 distinct CDR3 sequences, 15% to 20% of which appear only once. The sequences come from PBMCs, mostly from graft donor cells, collected 360 days after TCRalphabeta/CD19-depleted stem cell transplant. Every receptor here comes from a male patient under 18 who had a stem cell transplant for acute lymphoblastic leukemia, so the T cells may come from the graft donor.

This clonotype was seen more than once but under ten times. The chain is built from TRBV7-2 and TRBJ2-1, with 13 bases fitting TRBD2. V gave up 5 bases and J gave up 6 bases; unmatched junction bases: 10. CDR1 SGHTA and CDR2 FQGNSA come from the germline V gene. The CDR3 consists of 17 residues. The CDR3 sequence is CASSGRGLAGRSNEQFF. The CDR3 DNA follows: TGTGCCAGCAGCGGCCGGGGACTAGCGGGACGTAGCAATGAGCAGTTCTTC.

This clonotype has only a few counts. The V and J genes are TRBV7-9 and TRBJ1-5, with no clear D. The germline V gene encodes CDR1 SEHNR and CDR2 FQNEAQ (reference sequence). The CDR3 sequence is 13 residues long. V was trimmed by 3 bases and J by 5 bases, leaving 8 bases between them. The CDR3 coding sequence is TGTGCCAGCAGCTTTATGGCGGATCAGCCCCAGCATTTT. Translated, it gives CASSFMADQPQHF. The variable domain in full, completed from reference TRBV7-9 and TRBJ1-5, reads DTGVSQNPRHKITKRGQNVTFRCDPISEHNRLYWYRQTLGQGPEFLTYFQNEAQLEKSRLLSDRFSAERPKGSFSTLEIQRTEQGDSAMYLCASSFMADQPQHFGDGTRLSIL.

In this sample, this clonotype turned up a few times. The chain has TRBV4-1 and TRBJ2-1; D is unclear. The CDR3 has 14 amino acids. CDR1 and CDR2 (germline): MGHRA, YSYEKL. With 4 bases removed from V and 15 bases from J, the gap between germline ends came to 22 bases. This CDR3 reads CASSPSPGSVVWFF. Here the CDR3 DNA reads TGCGCCAGCAGCCCCTCCCCGGGCTCGGTTGTTTGGTTCTTC.

The chain has TRBV7-9 and TRBJ2-2; no clear D. CDR3 length: 17 residues. The ends were cut back, 5 bases at V and 0 bases at J, with 16 bases in the middle. Germline V CDR1 and CDR2: SEHNR, FQNEAQ (reference sequence). The CDR3 DNA reads as TGTGCCAGCAGCCTGGATTTGATCTCCGCGAACACCGGGGAGCTGTTTTTT. This translates into CASSLDLISANTGELFF.

V and J are TRBV5-4 and TRBJ2-1; D unclear. Trimming cost V 0 bases and J 0 bases, with 10 bases left between them. The germline CDR1 and CDR2 sequences are SGHNT and YYREEE (reference sequence). This CDR3 has 16 residues. CDR3 in amino acids: CASSLDQASSYNEQFF. The CDR3 nucleotides read TGTGCCAGCAGCTTGGACCAGGCAAGCTCCTACAATGAGCAGTTCTTC.

The chain recombines TRBV7-9 with TRBJ1-2; a weak D match, TRBD1 (6 bases). Trimming pared 7 bases from V and 5 bases from J, leaving 14 bases between. The CDR3 is 13 residues long. Germline V gene data show CDR1 as SEHNR and CDR2 as FQNEAQ (reference sequence). The CDR3 protein is CASTLDRYYGYTF. The CDR3 coding sequence is TGTGCCAGCACCCTGGACAGATATTATGGCTACACCTTC. Full variable domain (remainder filled in from reference TRBV7-9 and TRBJ1-2): DTGVSQNPRHKITKRGQNVTFRCDPISEHNRLYWYRQTLGQGPEFLTYFQNEAQLEKSRLLSDRFSAERPKGSFSTLEIQRTEQGDSAMYLCASTLDRYYGYTFGSGTRLTVV.

In DNA form, the CDR3 reads TGCGCCAGCAGCTTGCAAGCGGGGGCGGCCGTTAGCTATGGCTACACCTTC. Protein: CASSLQAGAAVSYGYTF. The V gene is TRBV5-1, the J gene TRBJ1-2, with a tentative D call TRBD1 (6 bases). The CDR3 covers 17 residues. CDR1 SGHRS and CDR2 YFSETQ come from the germline V gene. V was trimmed by 1 base and J by 4 bases, leaving 20 bases between them.

The chain couples TRBV20-1 to TRBJ2-3; D not resolved. V lost 1 base, J lost 6 bases, and 14 bases lay in between. The CDR3 totals 14 residues. CDR1 and CDR2 from the germline V gene are DFQATT and SNEGSKA (reference sequence). In DNA form, the CDR3 reads TGCAGTGCTAGAGCCCCCCCGAGCGTGGATACGCAGTATTTT. This codes for CSARAPPSVDTQYF.

The sample holds a few counts of this clonotype. The chain has TRBV5-1 and TRBJ1-4; no clear D gene. Germline lookup yields CDR1 SGHRS and CDR2 YFSETQ. This CDR3 region has 14 residues. Deletions cut 1 base from V and 0 bases from J, with 4 bases between. CDR3 in DNA: TGCGCCAGCAGCTTGCAGTCAACTAATGAAAAACTGTTTTTT. It is translated as CASSLQSTNEKLFF. The complete variable domain, with remaining parts taken from reference TRBV5-1 and TRBJ1-4, reads KAGVTQTPRYLIKTRGQQVTLSCSPISGHRSVSWYQQTPGQGLQFLFEYFSETQRNKGNFPGRFSGRQFSNSRSEMNVSTLELGDSALYLCASSLQSTNEKLFFGSGTQLSVL.

There are a few counts of this clonotype. The chain recombines TRBV5-1 with TRBJ1-1, with D perhaps matching TRBD1 (6 bases). V gave up 0 bases and J gave up 4 bases, with 16 bases separating them. This CDR3 is 16 amino acids long. From germline, CDR1 is SGHRS and CDR2 YFSETQ. CDR3 bases: TGCGCCAGCAGCTTGGCCCAGACAGGCGGAGGCACTGAAGCTTTCTTT. This encodes CASSLAQTGGGTEAFF.

A note on this clonotype: An end of the junction does not agree with germline; a read error may underlie this. The chain uses TRBV5-1 and TRBJ1-3; the D is unclear. The length of the CDR3 is 15 residues. Germline assignment: CDR1 SGHRS and CDR2 YFSETQ. In DNA, the CDR3 is TGCGCCAGCAGCTTGGCCTCGGCACCTGGAAACACCATATGTTTT. This encodes CASSLASAPGNTICF.

This clonotype was seen more than once but under ten times. The chain joins TRBV24-1 to TRBJ1-2, with a tentative D call TRBD1 (6 bases). Trimming left V 2 bases short and J 5 bases short, with 11 bases between. The CDR3 is made up of 14 amino acids. In germline, CDR1 is KGHDR, CDR2 SFDVKD. The DNA of the CDR3 is TGTGCCACCAGTGATTCACAGGGAAGGTATGGCTACACCTTC. Translated, it gives CATSDSQGRYGYTF.

The chain carries TRBV20-1 and TRBJ2-7; 7 bases are a match to TRBD2. J was trimmed by 0 bases and V by 0 bases; bases with no gene match: 5. The germline V gene encodes CDR1 DFQATT and CDR2 SNEGSKA (reference sequence). This CDR3 comprises 15 residues. In nucleotides, the CDR3 is TGCAGTGCTAGAGACCCTAGCGGCAGCTCCTACGAGCAGTACTTC. This translates into CSARDPSGSSYEQYF.

This clonotype has only a few counts. The V call is TRBV5-1, the J call TRBJ2-7; possibly TRBD1 or TRBD2 for D (5 bases each). Germline CDR1 is SGHRS and CDR2 is YFSETQ. This CDR3 comprises 13 residues. V was clipped by 0 bases and J by 6 bases, with 10 bases between them. The CDR3 DNA sequence: TGCGCCAGCAGCTTGGGAGGTGGGACCGAGCAGTACTTC. Protein sequence: CASSLGGGTEQYF.

This chain connects TRBV20-1 to TRBJ1-1, with no clear D. CDR1 is DFQATT and CDR2 is SNEGSKA in the germline V gene (reference sequence). CDR3 length equals 13 residues. V was shortened by 6 bases and J by 1 base, with 12 bases between the two germline ends. CDR3 nucleotide sequence: TGCAGTGCGCCGGGGAATCCGAACACTGAAGCTTTCTTT. Its protein is CSAPGNPNTEAFF.

The chain has TRBV24-1 and TRBJ2-4; D not resolved. V lost 9 bases and J lost 15, with 8 bases in between. The length of the CDR3 is 8 residues. Germline V gene data show CDR1 as KGHDR and CDR2 as SFDVKD. The DNA of the CDR3 is TGTGCCACCGCGGCCGCGTACTTC. It yields the protein CATAAAYF.

This sequence joins TRBV20-1 and TRBJ1-1, with no clear D. This CDR3 comprises 15 residues. CDR1 and CDR2 from the germline V gene are DFQATT and SNEGSKA (reference sequence). V was pared by 3 bases and J by 1 base, with 15 bases between. The CDR3 loop is CSASRRLIGNTEAFF. The CDR3 DNA follows: TGCAGTGCTAGTCGCCGACTAATCGGGAACACTGAAGCTTTCTTT.